Included here is one TCR beta chain sequence, with context. Its specificity is not known. This CDR3 region has 16 residues. Germline values: CDR1 MNHEY, CDR2 SVGAGI. V was clipped by 4 bases and J by 0 bases; unmatched bases: 5. PCR was performed using 60 Vbeta and 13 Jbeta primers. Here immunoSEQ multiplex PCR was the method, and the copy in TCRdb shows in-frame clones only, minus some. This table holds around 190,000 clones, around four fifths found once. The data are from a study of cytomegalovirus exposure and HLA in healthy donors. Broader study findings: Among TCR sequences, most were rare, though some public TCRs appeared in many donors. In vitro checks showed that a few CMV-associated chains really do target CMV antigens. The authors considered a cluster of highly shared sequence variants likely to be a sequencing artifact.

Unrecorded immune exposure was likely among donors, who were nominally healthy when sampled. This chain joins TRBV6-5 and TRBJ2-4; 8 nucleotides agree with TRBD2. Sequencing was performed on PBMCs. This clonotype originated in a man aged 40-49 years in good health and CMV-seropositive. As DNA, the CDR3 is TGTGCCAGCAGTTCGGGACTAGGGCTAGCCAAAAACATTCAGTACTTC. Protein product: CASSSGLGLAKNIQYF.